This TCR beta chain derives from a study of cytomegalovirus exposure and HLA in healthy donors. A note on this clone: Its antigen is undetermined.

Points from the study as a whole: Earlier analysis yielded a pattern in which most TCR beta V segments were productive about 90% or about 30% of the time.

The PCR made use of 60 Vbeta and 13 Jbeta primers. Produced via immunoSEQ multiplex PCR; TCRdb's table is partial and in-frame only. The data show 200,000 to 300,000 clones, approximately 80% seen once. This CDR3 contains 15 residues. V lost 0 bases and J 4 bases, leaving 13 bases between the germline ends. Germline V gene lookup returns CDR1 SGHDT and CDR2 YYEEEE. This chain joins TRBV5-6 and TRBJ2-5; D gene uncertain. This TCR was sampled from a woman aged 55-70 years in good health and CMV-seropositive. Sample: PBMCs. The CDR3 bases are TGTGCCAGCAGCTTGGCCCAGTACCCCAGAGAGACCCAGTACTTC. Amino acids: CASSLAQYPRETQYF.